This T cell receptor beta chain appears in the sequencing data of a study of blood T cell repertoires in COVID-19. Study details: T cells, B-cell-depleted T cells, or PBMCs provided the cDNA or gDNA that served as material.

This CDR3 has 17 amino acids. The trim removed 4 bases at V and 1 base at J, leaving 3 bases unmatched. CDR1 and CDR2 (germline): SGHAT, FQNNGV. In the source study's methods: By means of reference gene primer amplification, nucleated cell counts were estimated. Measured with immunoSEQ multiplex PCR; TCRdb has only the in-frame clones, and not every one. V and J calls and clone size come straight from that table; D and trimming were deduced from the DNA. Of more than 200,000 clones listed, around four fifths are singletons. Material for sequencing was peripheral blood. This TCR was sampled from a man in his fifties or sixties with acute or convalescent COVID-19. The rearrangement uses TRBV11-2 and TRBJ2-3; 15 nucleotides agree with TRBD2. The CDR3 is CASSSRTSGGGTDTQYF. The DNA for the CDR3 is TGTGCCAGCAGCTCTCGGACTAGCGGGGGGGGCACAGATACGCAGTATTTT.